The 28 T cell receptor beta chains listed next were all sequenced from one sample in a study of blood T cell repertoires in COVID-19. Sequencing used immunoSEQ multiplex PCR; TCRdb keeps in-frame clones, though not all of them. Of some 110,000 clones listed, roughly 80% are singletons. The material sequenced was peripheral blood. The source of these receptors is a woman in her 70s with acute or convalescent COVID-19.

This clone was recorded a few times. The chain recombines TRBV3-1 (or the pseudogene TRBV3-2) with TRBJ2-7, with 9 bases that match TRBD2. CDR3 length equals 15 residues. J was trimmed by 6 bases and V by 4 bases; bases with no gene match: 10. Germline CDR1 is LGHDT and CDR2 is YNNKEL (reference sequence). Written as DNA, the CDR3 is TGTGCCAGCAGCCTAGCGGGAGCCGGGTCCGGCGAGCAGTACTTC. Translating gives CASSLAGAGSGEQYF.

CDR3 sequence: CASSQGDSGEKLFF. DNA of the CDR3: TGTGCCAGCAGCCAAGGAGATTCCGGGGAAAAACTGTTTTTT. The rearrangement joins TRBV3-1 (or the pseudogene TRBV3-2) to TRBJ1-4; D unresolved. Germline assignment: CDR1 LGHDT and CDR2 YNNKEL (reference sequence). The V end lost 1 base, the J end lost 8 bases, and 11 bases lay between the germline ends. The CDR3 contains 14 residues.

CDR3 sequence: CASRHLQGVSGEKLFF. In DNA, the CDR3 is TGTGCCAGCAGGCATCTACAGGGGGTGTCGGGTGAAAAACTGTTTTTT. The rearrangement uses TRBV27 and TRBJ1-4; 8 nucleotides agree with TRBD1. The CDR3 is 16 amino acids. The junction had 13 bases not matched to a gene; V was cut back by 6 bases and J by 7 bases. Germline V gene lookup returns CDR1 MNHEY and CDR2 SMNVEV (reference sequence).

V gene TRBV7-9 combines with J gene TRBJ1-1; 7 nucleotides line up with TRBD1. CDR1 SEHNR and CDR2 FQNEAQ come from the germline V gene (reference sequence). This CDR3 region has 13 residues. V shed 4 bases, J shed 3 bases, and the junction held 2 bases outside the gene matches. CDR3 sequence: CASSSQGDTEAFF. The CDR3 DNA reads TGTGCCAGCAGCTCCCAGGGGGACACTGAAGCTTTCTTT.

A single count supports this clone. Other DNA sequences in this specimen translate into the identical CDR3. The chain carries TRBV10-3 and TRBJ1-1; D might be TRBD1 (6 bases). The CDR3 is 14 amino acids. Germline CDR1 is ENHRY and CDR2 is SYGVKD. Trimming shortened V by 0 bases and J by 1 base, and 6 bases separated the two germline ends. The CDR3 loop is CAISESGQNTEAFF. DNA for the CDR3: TGTGCCATCAGTGAGTCGGGACAGAACACTGAAGCTTTCTTT.

The chain uses TRBV18 and TRBJ1-1; 11 nucleotides align to TRBD1. Germline V gene lookup returns CDR1 KGHSH and CDR2 LQKENI. The CDR3 consists of 12 residues. J gave up 10 bases and V 4 bases, and 2 bases lay outside the gene matches. Here the CDR3 reads CASSLGTGGAFF. In DNA, the CDR3 is TGTGCCAGCTCACTTGGGACAGGGGGAGCTTTCTTT.

The V and J genes are TRBV9 and TRBJ2-1; possible D gene TRBD2, 5 bases. The CDR3 has 15 residues. CDR1 SGDLS and CDR2 YYNGEE come from the germline V gene. V dropped 0 bases and J dropped 9 bases, with 16 bases sitting between them. The CDR3 region has the DNA TGTGCCAGCAGCGTAGGTAGCCTCCGAGAGGGTGAGCAGTTCTTC. Its protein product is CASSVGSLREGEQFF.

The genes are TRBV18 and TRBJ1-1; 10 bases match TRBD1. The CDR3 is made up of 13 amino acids. V lost 3 bases to trimming and J lost 6 bases; unmatched junction nucleotides: 1. The germline gives CDR1 KGHSH, CDR2 LQKENI. The CDR3 here is CASSPDRGPEAFF. The CDR3 DNA sequence: TGTGCCAGCTCACCTGACAGGGGGCCTGAAGCTTTCTTT.

The J gene is TRBJ1-2, the V gene TRBV7-2; D is uncertain. The CDR3 totals 13 residues. The V and J ends lost 7 bases and 8 bases respectively, with 17 bases between them. The germline V gene has CDR1 SGHTA and CDR2 FQGNSA. This CDR3 is CASNTVRVVGYTF. The CDR3 coding sequence is TGTGCCAGCAACACCGTCCGGGTTGTGGGCTACACCTTC.

The chain uses TRBV9 and TRBJ2-1; possibly TRBD2 for D (6 bases). Trimming removed 3 bases from V and 6 bases from J, with 13 bases in between. The CDR3 length is 14 residues. The germline V gene encodes CDR1 SGDLS and CDR2 YYNGEE. CDR3 amino acids: CASSDTSIANEQFF. The CDR3 DNA sequence: TGTGCCAGCAGCGATACTAGCATTGCCAATGAGCAGTTCTTC. The full variable domain, rest sourced from reference TRBV9 and TRBJ2-1, is DSGVTQTPKHLITATGQRVTLRCSPRSGDLSVYWYQQSLDQGLQFLIQYYNGEERAKGNILERFSAQQFPDLHSELNLSSLELGDSALYFCASSDTSIANEQFFGPGTRLTVL.

This sequence joins TRBV6-5 and TRBJ2-3; 9 bases fit TRBD1. From germline, CDR1 is MNHEY and CDR2 SVGAGI. Trimming cost V 4 bases and J 2 bases; bases outside gene matches: 7. The CDR3 covers 16 residues. The CDR3 region is CASSWSGTGHTDTQYF. CDR3 nucleotides: TGTGCCAGCAGTTGGTCCGGGACAGGGCACACAGATACGCAGTATTTT.

The chain links TRBV7-2 to TRBJ2-3; 7 bases align to TRBD2. Germline V gene sequence: CDR1 SGHTA, CDR2 FQGNSA. The ends lost 0 bases at V and 14 bases at J; junction bases unmatched: 17. The CDR3 has 16 residues. In DNA, the CDR3 is TGTGCCAGCAGCTTAGCGCTAGCGGCCCCAAGGGAGGAACGGTATTTT. Its protein product is CASSLALAAPREERYF.

This clone was seen only once. The chain has TRBV4-1 and TRBJ2-7; 7 bases line up with TRBD2. From germline, CDR1 is MGHRA and CDR2 YSYEKL. Trimming at V came to 5 bases and at J to 6 bases, leaving 16 bases not matched to a gene. The CDR3 has 16 residues. This CDR3 is CASSELPAGERREQYF. In DNA, the CDR3 is TGCGCCAGCAGCGAACTACCCGCGGGAGAGCGTCGCGAGCAGTACTTC.

The rearrangement links TRBV29-1 to TRBJ1-1; weak D call: TRBD1 (6 bases). CDR3 length equals 12 residues. The V gene's germline CDR1 is SQVTM and CDR2 ANQGSEA. Trimming stripped 5 bases from V and 2 bases from J, with 9 bases between. In DNA, the CDR3 is TGCAGCGTTCACAGGGATAACACTGAAGCTTTCTTT. The encoded protein is CSVHRDNTEAFF.

This chain links TRBV5-6 with TRBJ2-1; 10 bases are shared with TRBD1. Germline CDR1 is SGHDT and CDR2 is YYEEEE. The ends lost 2 bases at V and 7 bases at J; junction bases unmatched: 6. This CDR3 has 15 residues. The CDR3 region has the DNA TGTGCCAGCAGCTTCCCGGGACAGGGGACTAATGAGCAGTTCTTC. This translates into CASSFPGQGTNEQFF.

The rearrangement links TRBV7-6 to TRBJ1-2, with a weak D call TRBD1 (5 bases). Germline lookup yields CDR1 SGHVS and CDR2 FNYEAQ. Trimming removed 5 bases at V and 4 bases at J, with 17 bases between. The CDR3 sequence is 15 residues long. CDR3 in DNA: TGTGCCAGCAGCCTAGGCCAGGGAGGCAGCTATGGCTACACCTTC. Residues: CASSLGQGGSYGYTF.

The chain joins TRBV6-5 to TRBJ2-7, with 8 bases matching TRBD2. V gave up 5 bases and J gave up 0 bases; unmatched junction bases: 3. The CDR3 is 14 amino acids. Germline V gene lookup returns CDR1 MNHEY and CDR2 SVGAGI. The CDR3 sequence: CASSRTSTSYEQYF. Written as DNA, the CDR3 is TGTGCCAGCAGTAGGACTAGCACCTCCTACGAGCAGTACTTC.

The chain carries TRBV19 and TRBJ1-5; D is possibly TRBD1 (6 bases). CDR3 length equals 14 residues. Germline lookup yields CDR1 LNHDA and CDR2 SQIVND (reference sequence). V was trimmed by 5 bases and J by 6 bases, leaving 14 bases between them. The CDR3 here is CASSPQGSGQPQHF. As DNA, the CDR3 is TGTGCCAGTAGTCCTCAGGGGTCTGGTCAGCCCCAGCATTTT.

The chain joins TRBV5-4 to TRBJ2-1; D is perhaps TRBD2 (6 bases). Trimming took 5 bases from V and 4 from J, leaving 13 bases between them. This CDR3 is built from 14 residues. Germline V gives CDR1 SGHNT, CDR2 YYREEE (reference sequence). CDR3 DNA: TGTGCCAGCAGAAGCGGAGGGAGTTACAATGAGCAGTTCTTC. Its translation: CASRSGGSYNEQFF.

This chain uses TRBV27 with TRBJ2-2; 9 bases are a match to TRBD2. Germline CDR1 is MNHEY and CDR2 is SMNVEV (reference sequence). Trimming at V came to 6 bases and at J to 6 bases, leaving 8 bases not matched to a gene. This CDR3 comprises 15 residues. CDR3 protein: CASRGGSGSPGELFF. CDR3 DNA sequence: TGTGCCAGCAGGGGGGGTAGCGGGAGTCCCGGGGAGCTGTTTTTT.

The CDR3 DNA follows: TGTGCCAGTAGTCCCATAGGGACTAGCGGATTGACCTACAATGAGCAGTTCTTC. It translates to CASSPIGTSGLTYNEQFF. The rearrangement links TRBV19 to TRBJ2-1; 11 bases match TRBD2. V lost 5 bases and J lost 2; bases outside the gene matches: 11. Germline V lookup: CDR1 LNHDA, CDR2 SQIVND (reference sequence). CDR3 length: 18 residues.

The chain joins TRBV10-2 to TRBJ1-5, with a tentative D call TRBD1 (6 bases). The V end was cut by 4 bases, the J end by 4 bases, with 11 bases between. The CDR3 is 14 residues long. The germline CDR1 and CDR2 sequences are WSHSY and SAAADI. The DNA for the CDR3 is TGCGCCAGCAGTGCAACAGGGATAAATCAGCCCCAGCATTTT. Residues: CASSATGINQPQHF.

This clone showed up just once. The rearrangement uses TRBV4-2 and TRBJ1-2; a possible D gene is TRBD1 (5 bases). V was shortened by 4 bases and J by 4 bases, with 13 bases between the two germline ends. The CDR3 is 14 amino acids. Germline V CDR1 and CDR2: LGHNA, YNFKEQ. The CDR3 DNA sequence: TGTGCCAGCAGCCCTCTAGACAGACCCTATGGCTACACCTTC. As protein: CASSPLDRPYGYTF.

The chain recombines TRBV6-2 or TRBV6-3 with TRBJ1-5, with 8 positions matching TRBD1. The CDR3 spans 16 residues. V gave up 2 bases and J gave up 7 bases; unmatched junction bases: 10. CDR1 and CDR2 from the germline V gene are MNHEY and SVGEGT. The CDR3 DNA is TGTGCCAGCAGTTACCTCCGACAGGGGAGTGGACAGCCCCAGCATTTT. Its translation is CASSYLRQGSGQPQHF.

The V gene is TRBV6-6, the J gene TRBJ2-7, with 7 bases matching TRBD1. V trimming: 2 bases; J trimming: 2 bases; junction bases outside the gene matches: 3. The CDR3 has 14 amino acids. Per the germline V gene, CDR1 is MNHNY and CDR2 is SVGAGI (reference sequence). CDR3 region: CASSYGTATYEQYF. The CDR3 region has the DNA TGTGCCAGCAGTTACGGGACAGCAACCTACGAGCAGTACTTC.

The chain uses TRBV9 and TRBJ2-7; 7 nucleotides match TRBD1. Germline assignment: CDR1 SGDLS and CDR2 YYNGEE. The CDR3 has 13 amino acids. With 3 bases clipped from V and 2 bases from J, the junction kept 2 bases outside the gene matches. The DNA for the CDR3 is TGTGCCAGCAGCGGACAGGGTCCCTACGAGCAGTACTTC. Translation gives CASSGQGPYEQYF. Full variable domain (rest looked up from reference TRBV9 and TRBJ2-7): DSGVTQTPKHLITATGQRVTLRCSPRSGDLSVYWYQQSLDQGLQFLIQYYNGEERAKGNILERFSAQQFPDLHSELNLSSLELGDSALYFCASSGQGPYEQYFGPGTRLTVT.

The V gene is TRBV29-1, the J gene TRBJ2-2; D not resolved. CDR3 size: 14 residues. The ends were cut back, 3 bases at V and 0 bases at J, with 8 bases in the middle. Germline V lookup: CDR1 SQVTM, CDR2 ANQGSEA. CDR3 coding DNA: TGCAGCGTTGACGCGCCTCCGAACACCGGGGAGCTGTTTTTT. This gives the protein CSVDAPPNTGELFF.

The J gene is TRBJ1-6, the V gene TRBV27; D perhaps matches TRBD1 (5 bases). Trimming took 3 bases from V and 9 from J, leaving 12 bases between them. The V gene's germline CDR1 is MNHEY and CDR2 SMNVEV (reference sequence). The CDR3 has 14 amino acids. The CDR3 protein is CASSLIGEGSPLHF. DNA of the CDR3: TGTGCCAGCAGTTTGATAGGGGAAGGTTCACCCCTCCACTTT.